Listed here are 29 T cell receptor beta chains from one sample, sequenced in a study of neurological immune-mediated disorders. TCRdb reprocessed the 5' RACE reads via MiXCR and lists one record per CDR3 protein. The repertoire holds tens of thousands of distinct CDR3 sequences, with 13% as singletons. As for time point: longitudinal time-point 2. Input material: PBMCs. The source of these receptors is a woman between 40 and 55 years old in good health.

This clonotype has ten or more counts. The gene calls are TRBV12-3 or TRBV12-4 and TRBJ1-5; unclear D gene. The CDR3 runs 14 residues. Trimming shortened V by 0 bases and J by 2 bases, and 5 bases separated the two germline ends. CDR3 in amino acids: CASSLALGNQPQHF. The DNA of the CDR3 is TGTGCCAGCAGTTTAGCCCTCGGCAATCAGCCCCAGCATTTT.

This chain uses TRBV20-1 with TRBJ2-7; 10 bases match TRBD1. The germline V gene encodes CDR1 DFQATT and CDR2 SNEGSKA (reference sequence). The J segment lost 7 bases and the V segment lost 0 bases, leaving 6 bases of the junction unmatched. This CDR3 is 14 amino acids long. The CDR3 reads CSAREGTGDLEQYV. The DNA for the CDR3 is TGCAGTGCTAGAGAAGGGACAGGGGACCTTGAGCAGTACGTC.

This clonotype was seen at least ten times. The chain links TRBV5-1 to TRBJ2-5, with D maybe TRBD1 (6 bases). The V gene lost 6 bases and the J gene lost 1 base, with 19 bases spanning the gap. The CDR3 is made up of 16 amino acids. Germline loops: CDR1 SGHRS, CDR2 YFSETQ. The DNA of the CDR3 is TGCGCCAGCACCAGAGCCACAGGGCCAATCCAAGAGACCCAGTACTTC. Protein sequence: CASTRATGPIQETQYF.

This clonotype was counted at least ten times. The chain uses TRBV6-4 and TRBJ2-3, with 9 bases aligning to TRBD1. The germline V gene has CDR1 MRHNA and CDR2 SNTAGT. V lost 4 bases and J lost 2; bases outside the gene matches: 7. CDR3 length: 16 residues. CDR3 protein: CASSAHRTGDTDTQYF. CDR3 bases: TGTGCCAGCAGTGCACACCGGACAGGGGACACAGATACGCAGTATTTT.

This clonotype was seen repeatedly, ten times or more. This sequence joins TRBV10-3 and TRBJ2-7; the D gene is possibly TRBD2 (6 bases). CDR1 and CDR2 from the germline V gene are ENHRY and SYGVKD. The CDR3 loop spans 13 amino acids. Trimming shortened V by 10 bases and J by 2 bases, and 15 bases separated the two germline ends. CDR3 bases: TGTGCCACCGCCGGGGGACCCCCCTACGAGCAGTACTTC. Protein sequence: CATAGGPPYEQYF.

This clonotype was detected many times. The J gene is TRBJ2-7, the V gene TRBV12-3 or TRBV12-4, with a weak D call TRBD2 (5 bases). The CDR3 loop spans 15 amino acids. The V end lost 3 bases, the J end lost 5 bases, and 17 bases lay between the germline ends. CDR3 bases: TGTGCCAGCAGTTTTAGTGGGAGTTACGGTAACGAGCAGTACTTC. It specifies CASSFSGSYGNEQYF.

At least ten counts were recorded for this clonotype. The chain's CDR3 is CATGVRRLLAVSYNEQFF. In DNA, the CDR3 is TGTGCCACCGGAGTCAGGCGTCTGCTAGCCGTCTCCTACAATGAGCAGTTCTTC. This chain joins TRBV15 and TRBJ2-1, with TRBD2 as a possible D gene (5 bases). Per the germline V gene, CDR1 is LNHNV and CDR2 is YYDKDF (reference sequence). V was shortened by 8 bases and J by 0 bases, with 23 bases between the two germline ends. The CDR3 length is 18 residues.

The sample holds many counts of this clonotype. The V gene is TRBV12-3 or TRBV12-4, the J gene TRBJ1-4, with a possible D match to TRBD1 (5 bases). CDR3 length equals 14 residues. With 1 base removed from V and 7 bases from J, the gap between germline ends came to 10 bases. The CDR3 loop reads CASSLEGMGEKLFF. CDR3 in DNA: TGTGCCAGCAGTTTAGAGGGGATGGGTGAAAAACTGTTTTTT.

This clonotype was seen repeatedly, ten times or more. The genes are TRBV7-2 and TRBJ1-2, with D unresolved. The germline gives CDR1 SGHTA, CDR2 FQGNSA. Trimming left V 5 bases short and J 4 bases short, with 14 bases between. CDR3 length: 14 amino acids. CDR3 DNA: TGTGCCAGCAGCGCGGTGCCAGAACTCTATGGCTACACCTTC. As protein: CASSAVPELYGYTF.

This clonotype has ten or more counts. The V gene is TRBV29-1, the J gene TRBJ1-3; unclear D gene. CDR1 and CDR2 (germline): SQVTM, ANQGSEA. Trimming stripped 3 bases from V and 1 base from J, with 16 bases between. The CDR3 runs to 16 residues. The CDR3 reads CSVETRTAASGNTIYF. DNA for the CDR3: TGCAGCGTTGAGACCAGGACGGCCGCTTCTGGAAACACCATATATTTT.

This clonotype was found many times. The V and J genes are TRBV20-1 and TRBJ1-2; the match to TRBD1 covers 8 bases. Losses at the gene ends were 1 base for V and 4 bases for J; bases not matched to a gene: 8. Germline CDR1 reads DFQATT; CDR2 reads SNEGSKA (reference sequence). The CDR3 extends over 15 amino acids. The CDR3 protein is CSARVPGGVSYGYTF. CDR3 DNA sequence: TGCAGTGCTAGAGTTCCAGGGGGCGTCAGCTATGGCTACACCTTC.

This clonotype was seen at least ten times. The chain joins TRBV4-1 to TRBJ1-2; unclear D gene. There are 17 residues in the CDR3. The germline V gene encodes CDR1 MGHRA and CDR2 YSYEKL. The V end lost 0 bases, the J end lost 0 bases, and 14 bases lay between the germline ends. CDR3 sequence: CASSQDEETSANYGYTF. DNA for the CDR3: TGCGCCAGCAGCCAAGATGAGGAGACAAGTGCTAACTATGGCTACACCTTC.

In its sample, this clonotype was seen many times. The chain couples TRBV5-1 to TRBJ2-1; 11 nucleotides agree with TRBD2. This CDR3 contains 15 residues. The V gene end was trimmed by 7 bases and the J gene end by 5 bases; junction bases not matched to a gene: 8. In germline, CDR1 is SGHRS, CDR2 YFSETQ. CDR3 in amino acids: CASSASGRPDNEQFF. Here the CDR3 DNA reads TGCGCCAGCTCGGCTAGCGGGAGGCCGGACAATGAGCAGTTCTTC.

Within the sample, this clonotype is medium-sized (0.01 to 0.1%). V and J are TRBV27 and TRBJ1-5, with no clear D. Germline V gene sequence: CDR1 MNHEY, CDR2 SMNVEV (reference sequence). V dropped 6 bases and J dropped 4 bases, with 10 bases sitting between them. The CDR3 covers 13 residues. CDR3 protein: CASSLLMNQPQHF. DNA of the CDR3: TGTGCCAGCAGCCTGCTGATGAATCAGCCCCAGCATTTT.

Many counts were recorded for this clonotype. The V call is TRBV6-5, the J call TRBJ1-2; TRBD1 matches at 8 bases. Trimming at V came to 2 bases and at J to 8 bases, leaving 4 bases not matched to a gene. Germline CDR1 is MNHEY and CDR2 is SVGAGI. The CDR3 is 13 residues long. CDR3 sequence (DNA): TGTGCCAGCAGTTACCGGACAGGGAGCGGCTACACCTTC. Translating it yields CASSYRTGSGYTF.

This clonotype has at least ten counts. The chain has TRBV7-2 and TRBJ2-1; the match to TRBD2 covers 12 bases. Germline V gives CDR1 SGHTA, CDR2 FQGNSA. V lost 1 base and J lost 9; bases outside the gene matches: 10. The CDR3 is 17 amino acids. The DNA for the CDR3 is TGTGCCAGCAGCTTAGACCTAGCGGGGGGGCGTCTTGCTGAGCAGTTCTTC. It yields the protein CASSLDLAGGRLAEQFF.

In this sample, this clonotype turned up many times. The chain carries TRBV18 and TRBJ2-7, with D perhaps TRBD1 or TRBD2 (7 bases each). CDR1 and CDR2 (germline): KGHSH, LQKENI. Trimming removed 0 bases at V and 0 bases at J, with 15 bases between. The length of the CDR3 is 17 residues. The CDR3 here is CASSPPGAGGDSYEQYF. The DNA for the CDR3 is TGTGCCAGCTCACCACCGGGCGCAGGGGGGGACTCCTACGAGCAGTACTTC.

This clonotype was counted many times. V gene TRBV5-1 combines with J gene TRBJ1-1; the D is unclear. CDR1 and CDR2 from the germline V gene are SGHRS and YFSETQ. The length of the CDR3 is 12 residues. Trimming took off 1 base at V and 11 bases at J, with 12 bases between the two ends. The CDR3 nucleotides read TGCGCCAGCAGCTTGACGGGTCGGGTGGCTTTCTTT. Translation: CASSLTGRVAFF.

The chain has TRBV7-9 and TRBJ2-3; D might be TRBD2 (6 bases). Germline V lookup: CDR1 SEHNR, CDR2 FQNEAQ (reference sequence). The length of the CDR3 is 17 residues. The V end lost 3 bases, the J end lost 5 bases, and 21 bases lay between the germline ends. The CDR3 DNA reads as TGTGCCAGCAGCTTTGTACCGGGCGGGCGGGGAGGAGATACGCAGTATTTT. The encoded protein is CASSFVPGGRGGDTQYF.

This chain uses TRBV4-2 with TRBJ1-1, with 7 bases that match TRBD1. The CDR3 runs to 17 residues. Germline loops: CDR1 LGHNA, CDR2 YNFKEQ. J lost 3 bases, V lost 0 bases, and 10 bases had no gene match. The CDR3: CASSQELSRGLYTEAFF. DNA for the CDR3: TGTGCCAGCAGCCAAGAATTGTCGAGGGGGCTATACACTGAAGCTTTCTTT.

By frequency in the sample, this clonotype is medium-sized (0.01 to 0.1%). The chain links TRBV12-3 or TRBV12-4 to TRBJ2-3; TRBD1 might be the D (7 bases). Trimming stripped 6 bases from V and 1 base from J, with 11 bases between. The CDR3 has 14 residues. The DNA of the CDR3 is TGTGCCAGCAGGCGGGACAGCGGCACAGATACGCAGTATTTT. It codes for CASRRDSGTDTQYF.

Turning to this clonotype: It may be a read error: a sequence one base away is much more abundant. CDR3: CSVPSGLAGENQFF. The DNA of the CDR3 is TGCAGCGTCCCGTCGGGACTAGCGGGAGAGAACCAGTTCTTC. The genes are TRBV29-1 and TRBJ2-1; 14 bases are a match to TRBD2. The CDR3 extends over 14 amino acids. From germline, CDR1 is SQVTM and CDR2 ANQGSEA. Unmatched junction bases numbered 11, after V lost 6 bases and J lost 13 bases.

This chain links TRBV18 with TRBJ2-3, with 11 bases aligning to TRBD2. Trimming cost V 4 bases and J 5 bases; bases outside gene matches: 2. Germline V gene data show CDR1 as KGHSH and CDR2 as LQKENI. CDR3 length: 14 residues. The CDR3 here is CASSQTSGEDTQYF. CDR3 bases: TGTGCCAGCTCACAGACTAGCGGGGAAGATACGCAGTATTTT.

There are many counts of this clonotype. The chain has TRBV5-1 and TRBJ1-2; a weak D match, TRBD1 (6 bases). Trimming took 4 bases from V and 2 from J, leaving 15 bases between them. CDR1 is SGHRS and CDR2 is YFSETQ in the germline V gene. This CDR3 comprises 15 residues. The CDR3 sequence is CASSPRAGENYGYTF. DNA for the CDR3: TGCGCCAGCAGCCCTCGGGCAGGGGAAAACTATGGCTACACCTTC.

This clonotype was seen ten or more times. The chain employs TRBV29-1 and TRBJ1-1, with 7 bases fitting TRBD1. The CDR3 runs 14 residues. J was trimmed by 5 bases and V by 0 bases; bases with no gene match: 6. Germline V lookup: CDR1 SQVTM, CDR2 ANQGSEA. The CDR3 bases are TGCAGCGTTGAAGATCTTCAGGGGGGAACTGAAGCTTTCTTT. It yields the protein CSVEDLQGGTEAFF.

Note on this clonotype: Relative to the germline gene, one junction end is altered; a read error may explain this. The chain recombines TRBV5-1 with TRBJ2-7; tentative D call: TRBD1 (5 bases). The germline CDR1 and CDR2 sequences are SGHRS and YFSETQ. The CDR3 spans 13 residues. The CDR3 here is CASRFDSAYEQYF. CDR3 DNA sequence: TGCGCCAGCCGCTTTGACAGTGCCTACGAGCAGTACTTC.

This clonotype appeared many times. V is TRBV9 and J is TRBJ2-2; 7 bases line up with TRBD1. Per germline, CDR1 SGDLS and CDR2 YYNGEE. J lost 6 bases, V lost 4 bases, and 21 bases had no gene match. The CDR3 consists of 19 residues. DNA for the CDR3: TGTGCCAGCAGCACCGCACGCGTACAGGGACAGACCCCTCCCGGGGAGCTGTTTTTT. Translating gives CASSTARVQGQTPPGELFF. The entire variable domain, with the rest obtained from reference TRBV9 and TRBJ2-2, is as follows: DSGVTQTPKHLITATGQRVTLRCSPRSGDLSVYWYQQSLDQGLQFLIQYYNGEERAKGNILERFSAQQFPDLHSELNLSSLELGDSALYFCASSTARVQGQTPPGELFFGEGSRLTVL.

This clonotype was counted many times. The J gene is TRBJ2-3, the V gene TRBV18; TRBD2 is a possible D gene (6 bases). The CDR3 spans 15 residues. Germline V gene sequence: CDR1 KGHSH, CDR2 LQKENI. The germline V and J ends were trimmed by 3 bases and 6 bases, with 16 bases remaining between them. CDR3: CASSPPLGGLDTQYF. CDR3 DNA sequence: TGTGCCAGCTCACCTCCCCTCGGGGGACTGGATACGCAGTATTTT.

This clonotype was recorded many times. The genes are TRBV7-2 and TRBJ2-7; D is ambiguous. V was cut by 1 base and J by 0 bases, with 10 bases left in between. Germline V CDR1 and CDR2: SGHTA, FQGNSA. The CDR3 length is 15 residues. DNA for the CDR3: TGTGCCAGCAGCTTAGTCTCGACACTCTCCTACGAGCAGTACTTC. Translated, it gives CASSLVSTLSYEQYF.